This T cell receptor beta chain was retrieved from a study of Tregs in tolerant kidney transplant recipients. Regarding this clone: Its target is not known.

Study outcomes and limitations: Changing PCR primers prevented nucleotide comparison between some patients' samples.

Measured with immunoSEQ multiplex PCR; TCRdb has only the in-frame clones, and not every one. The sample shows tens of thousands of clones, roughly 98% of them seen only once. The sequencing here drew on CD4+ T cells from blood, taken before the transplant. This TCR was sampled from a human donor who received a combined kidney and bone marrow transplant.

The CDR3 nucleotides read TGTGCCAGTAGTATCAGAGAGACCCAGTACTTC. It codes for CASSIRETQYF. The chain recombines TRBV19 with TRBJ2-5; D is unclear. Per the germline V gene, CDR1 is LNHDA and CDR2 is SQIVND (reference sequence). Trimming removed 3 bases from V and 4 bases from J, with 3 bases in between. This CDR3 has 11 residues.